This entry features one T cell receptor beta chain sequence. The target antigen is unknown. The V gene's germline CDR1 is MNHEY and CDR2 SMNVEV (reference sequence). CDR3 length: 15 amino acids. With V trimmed by 3 bases and J by 10 bases, 8 bases remained unmatched. The source of the sample is a study of shared clonotypes between healthy human individuals. About the study: Per-donor plates numbered three CD4 naive, three CD4 memory, two CD8 naive and one CD8 memory. Findings of the study overall: Incomplete sequencing of sorted subsets was indicated by rarefaction despite large depth.

Sequencing was performed with immunoSEQ multiplex PCR; in TCRdb, only in-frame clones are kept and a portion is missing. This table holds about 2,500,000 clones, roughly nine tenths found once. The V call is TRBV27, the J call TRBJ1-6; 8 nucleotides agree with TRBD1. The sample was naive CD4+ T cells sorted from blood. Sample subset: CD45RA+ positively selected. The source is a man in his late teens or twenties in good health. Here the CDR3 reads CASSFTRDRKSPLHF. For the CDR3, the DNA is TGTGCCAGCAGTTTCACCCGGGACAGGAAATCACCCCTCCACTTT.